One sample yielded the 30 T cell receptor beta chains listed below, sequenced in a study of PD-1 blockade in classical Hodgkin lymphoma. Patients all relapsed after autologous stem cell transplantation, and there was variation in brentuximab vedotin exposure. Using immunoSEQ multiplex PCR, the repertoire was profiled, and TCRdb retains in-frame clones only, with some absent. There are some 46,000 clones in the sample; around 81% occur only once, and over 20% lies in the top ten. This sample comprised peripheral blood mononuclear cells (PBMCs), obtained before the second cycle of nivolumab. These receptors were obtained from a human donor with classical Hodgkin lymphoma.

This clone occurred a few times. J is TRBJ1-2 and V is TRBV11-3; no clear D gene. The length of the CDR3 is 13 residues. V lost 5 bases, J lost 3 bases, and 10 bases lay in between. The germline gives CDR1 SGHNT, CDR2 YENEEA. In nucleotides, the CDR3 is TGTGCCAGCAGCCGAACGAGAGACTATGGCTACACCTTC. Protein: CASSRTRDYGYTF.

V gene TRBV11-3 combines with J gene TRBJ2-3; 10 bases fit TRBD1. Trimming took 8 bases from V and 0 from J; bases not matched to a gene: 11. Germline assignment: CDR1 SGHNT and CDR2 YENEEA. CDR3 size: 17 residues. The CDR3 loop is CASRRGDRGLSTDTQYF. The CDR3 DNA follows: TGTGCCAGCCGACGGGGGGACAGGGGACTTAGCACAGATACGCAGTATTTT.

The V call is TRBV28, the J call TRBJ2-6, with 11 bases lining up with TRBD1. The germline V gene has CDR1 MDHEN and CDR2 SYDVKM. The CDR3 consists of 14 residues. V was clipped by 6 bases and J by 11 bases; unmatched bases: 6. The CDR3 coding sequence is TGTGCCAGCAGATATCCGGGACAGGGGGACGTCCTGACTTTC. Its protein product is CASRYPGQGDVLTF.

The CDR3 DNA sequence: TGTGCCAGCAGTGGGGACAGGGGTACGGCCTATGGCTACACCTTC. Amino acids: CASSGDRGTAYGYTF. The V and J genes are TRBV2 and TRBJ1-2; 10 bases are a match to TRBD1. Trimming took 4 bases from V and 4 from J; bases not matched to a gene: 6. This CDR3 region has 15 residues. From germline, CDR1 is SNHLY and CDR2 FYNNEI.

The chain combines TRBV5-1 with TRBJ1-1, with D possibly TRBD1 on 6 matching bases. Germline-derived CDR1 and CDR2 are SGHRS and YFSETQ. V was pared by 2 bases and J by 0 bases, with 14 bases between. The CDR3 is 16 residues long. The chain's CDR3 is CASSLPGASLNTEAFF. CDR3 sequence (DNA): TGCGCCAGCAGCTTACCAGGGGCATCATTGAACACTGAAGCTTTCTTT.

V and J are TRBV7-2 and TRBJ2-3; 15 bases map to TRBD2. The germline gives CDR1 SGHTA, CDR2 FQGNSA. The J segment lost 5 bases and the V segment lost 3 bases, leaving 6 bases of the junction unmatched. This CDR3 region has 17 residues. CDR3 sequence reads: CASSLFWTSGGVDTQYF. CDR3 in DNA: TGTGCCAGCAGCTTGTTCTGGACTAGCGGGGGGGTAGATACGCAGTATTTT.

The chain combines TRBV4-1 with TRBJ1-4; 10 nucleotides match TRBD1. Germline assignment: CDR1 MGHRA and CDR2 YSYEKL. The CDR3 runs 17 residues. Trimming cost V 4 bases and J 2 bases; bases outside gene matches: 7. Here the CDR3 DNA reads TGCGCCAGCAGCCCGGGGACAGGGGAGTATACTAATGAAAAACTGTTTTTT. Its translation: CASSPGTGEYTNEKLFF.

The chain combines TRBV6-6 with TRBJ1-6; 8 bases are shared with TRBD1. Germline V gene sequence: CDR1 MNHNY, CDR2 SVGAGI (reference sequence). J lost 5 bases, V lost 10 bases, and 4 bases had no gene match. The CDR3 covers 13 residues. The CDR3 here is CATGTGDNSPLHF. The CDR3 DNA reads as TGTGCCACCGGGACAGGTGATAATTCACCCCTCCACTTT.

This clone was counted many times. The chain employs TRBV5-4 and TRBJ2-7; 9 nucleotides match TRBD2. CDR1 is SGHNT and CDR2 is YYREEE in the germline V gene (reference sequence). After removal of 2 bases from V and 7 bases from J, the junction contained 4 bases not matched to a gene. The CDR3 has 13 residues. The CDR3 is CASSLAGGVEQYF. CDR3 coding DNA: TGTGCCAGCAGCTTAGCGGGGGGTGTAGAGCAGTACTTC.

The V gene is TRBV5-1, the J gene TRBJ2-5; D might be TRBD2 (5 bases). The J call may be wrong; the DNA end is better matched by TRBJ2-7. Germline V CDR1 and CDR2: SGHRS, YFSETQ. The length of the CDR3 is 15 residues. This chain's CDR3 is CASSLGLGLISEQYF. The DNA for the CDR3 is TGCGCCAGCAGCTTGGGCCTTGGACTCATCTCCGAGCAGTACTTC.

V and J are TRBV27 and TRBJ1-5; D possibly corresponds to TRBD1 (5 bases). Trimming cost V 7 bases and J 4 bases, with 14 bases left between them. The CDR3 spans 14 residues. The V gene's germline CDR1 is MNHEY and CDR2 SMNVEV (reference sequence). Here the CDR3 reads CASNPGSGNQPQHF. CDR3 coding DNA: TGTGCCAGCAATCCAGGGTCAGGTAATCAGCCCCAGCATTTT.

Only one count was recorded for this clone. This sequence joins TRBV7-6 and TRBJ2-2; D is undetermined. This CDR3 contains 13 residues. CDR1 is SGHVS and CDR2 is FNYEAQ in the germline V gene. V was cut by 1 base and J by 11 bases, with 11 bases left in between. The CDR3 DNA is TGTGCCAGCAGCTTAGGCTGGCCCTTCGAGCTGTTTTTT. The encoded protein is CASSLGWPFELFF.

This chain uses TRBV4-1 with TRBJ2-1, with 13 bases aligning to TRBD2. V lost 4 bases, J lost 3 bases, and 3 bases stayed unmatched. CDR1 and CDR2 (germline): MGHRA, YSYEKL. This CDR3 has 16 amino acids. CDR3 DNA: TGCGCCAGCAGCCGACTAGCGGGGGGTATCTACAATGAGCAGTTCTTC. It codes for CASSRLAGGIYNEQFF.

The chain employs TRBV7-9 and TRBJ2-7; the D is unclear. V was trimmed by 3 bases and J by 1 base, leaving 13 bases between them. Germline CDR1 reads SEHNR; CDR2 reads FQNEAQ (reference sequence). This CDR3 contains 15 residues. The CDR3 sequence: CASSLYPPYSYEQYF. The CDR3, as DNA: TGTGCCAGCAGCTTGTACCCCCCTTATTCCTACGAGCAGTACTTC.

V gene TRBV2 combines with J gene TRBJ2-6; 11 bases are shared with TRBD1. This CDR3 is built from 19 residues. Trimming at V came to 5 bases and at J to 0 bases, leaving 9 bases not matched to a gene. Germline CDR1 and CDR2: SNHLY and FYNNEI. The CDR3 protein is CASSRLLGQGGSGANVLTF. The CDR3 coding sequence is TGTGCCAGCAGTCGGCTACTGGGACAGGGGGGCTCTGGGGCCAACGTCCTGACTTTC.

The gene calls are TRBV28 and TRBJ1-5; D gene uncertain. Trimming cost V 7 bases and J 6 bases, with 16 bases left between them. Germline lookup yields CDR1 MDHEN and CDR2 SYDVKM. The CDR3 has 14 amino acids. The CDR3 nucleotides read TGTGCCAGCACTCCCCAGTTTAGGGCTCAGCCCCAGCATTTT. Its protein is CASTPQFRAQPQHF.

For this clone: The identical CDR3 is also encoded by other nucleotide sequences in the sample. This rearrangement joins TRBV30 to TRBJ1-4; the D is unclear. The germline V gene has CDR1 GTSNPN and CDR2 SVGIG (reference sequence). V was pared by 1 base and J by 8 bases, with 14 bases between. The CDR3 runs 14 residues. The CDR3 loop reads CAWSARGLGEKLFF. CDR3 bases: TGTGCCTGGAGTGCTCGAGGGCTGGGGGAAAAACTGTTTTTT.

The chain links TRBV11-3 to TRBJ1-2; 7 bases map to TRBD1. V dropped 5 bases and J dropped 3; count of bases not matched to a gene: 6. CDR1 SGHNT and CDR2 YENEEA come from the germline V gene. The CDR3 covers 14 residues. CDR3 in amino acids: CASSPYGQDYGYTF. CDR3 sequence (DNA): TGTGCCAGCAGCCCCTACGGACAGGACTATGGCTACACCTTC.

The rearrangement links TRBV6-1 to TRBJ1-1; D gene ambiguous. The germline gives CDR1 MNHNS, CDR2 SASEGT. The CDR3 spans 11 residues. V lost 5 bases, J lost 7 bases, and 8 bases lay in between. The CDR3 region has the DNA TGTGCCAGCAGTCCACGTCGTGAAGCTTTCTTT. It translates to CASSPRREAFF.

The genes are TRBV5-1 and TRBJ2-7; 7 nucleotides align to TRBD2. J lost 4 bases, V lost 3 bases, and 10 bases had no gene match. The V gene's germline CDR1 is SGHRS and CDR2 YFSETQ. The CDR3 contains 15 residues. The CDR3 region has the DNA TGCGCCAGCAGCTGGGGTGGAGCGGGAATGTACGAGCAGTACTTC. Translated, it gives CASSWGGAGMYEQYF.

The chain couples TRBV30 to TRBJ1-1; D call uncertain. The CDR3 covers 14 residues. Trimming removed 4 bases at V and 5 bases at J, with 17 bases between. Germline V gene sequence: CDR1 GTSNPN, CDR2 SVGIG (reference sequence). CDR3 DNA: TGTGCCTGGATTCCGGGCTCTTTAGGGACTGAAGCTTTCTTT. Its protein is CAWIPGSLGTEAFF.

The gene calls are TRBV13 and TRBJ2-3; 9 bases fit TRBD2. Per the germline V gene, CDR1 is PRHDT and CDR2 is FYEKMQ (reference sequence). The CDR3 has 16 residues. V was pared by 5 bases and J by 6 bases, with 12 bases of the junction left unmatched. The CDR3 region has the DNA TGTGCCAGCAGCGGGCGGACTAGCGCACGAGGGGATACGCAGTATTTT. Protein: CASSGRTSARGDTQYF.

This chain connects TRBV7-3 to TRBJ1-2, with 7 bases matching TRBD1. This CDR3 is 15 amino acids long. CDR1 and CDR2 (germline): SGHTA, FQGTGA. V was clipped by 5 bases and J by 2 bases; unmatched bases: 8. The CDR3 here is CASSPSGGQNYGYTF. For the CDR3, the DNA is TGTGCCAGCAGCCCCTCAGGGGGGCAAAACTATGGCTACACCTTC.

V is TRBV12-5 and J is TRBJ2-4; possibly TRBD2 for D (6 bases). The CDR3 is made up of 16 amino acids. The ends were cut back, 2 bases at V and 3 bases at J, with 14 bases in the middle. Germline V gene lookup returns CDR1 LGHNT and CDR2 FRNRAP. In DNA, the CDR3 is TGTGCTAGTGGTTTGTTATCGGGAGTCGGCAAAAACATTCAGTACTTC. It is translated as CASGLLSGVGKNIQYF.

The chain couples TRBV7-2 to TRBJ1-2; the D is unclear. The CDR3 has 14 residues. The germline V gene encodes CDR1 SGHTA and CDR2 FQGNSA. Trimming left V 2 bases short and J 5 bases short, with 12 bases between. The chain's CDR3 is CASSLTSEGYGYTF. As DNA, the CDR3 is TGTGCCAGCAGCTTAACCTCAGAAGGTTATGGCTACACCTTC.

In its sample, this clone was seen once. This chain connects TRBV9 to TRBJ2-3; D gene ambiguous. In germline, CDR1 is SGDLS, CDR2 YYNGEE. The CDR3 covers 15 residues. V was clipped by 4 bases and J by 4 bases, with 16 bases between them. The CDR3 is CASSPHPKMADTQYF. CDR3 DNA sequence: TGTGCCAGCAGCCCCCACCCCAAGATGGCAGATACGCAGTATTTT.

The rearrangement links TRBV4-2 to TRBJ2-5, with 9 bases matching TRBD1. The J call is uncertain, as TRBJ2-7 better fits the DNA end. Germline lookup yields CDR1 LGHNA and CDR2 YNFKEQ. The CDR3 has 14 residues. CDR3 sequence reads: CASSQRDRALEQYF. As DNA, the CDR3 is TGTGCCAGCAGCCAAAGGGACAGGGCCCTCGAGCAGTACTTC.

This clone was detected only a few times. The V and J genes are TRBV5-6 and TRBJ1-2; TRBD1 matches 8 bases. J gave up 6 bases and V 2 bases, and 6 bases lay outside the gene matches. CDR3 length: 14 residues. CDR1 and CDR2 from the germline V gene are SGHDT and YYEEEE. CDR3 in amino acids: CASSLGGRGHGYTF. The CDR3 nucleotides read TGTGCCAGCAGCTTAGGGGGCAGGGGGCATGGCTACACCTTC.

The chain couples TRBV4-3 to TRBJ2-3; TRBD2 aligns across 8 bases. The CDR3 consists of 17 residues. Germline V gives CDR1 LGHNA, CDR2 YSLEER. V shed 0 bases, J shed 2 bases, and the junction held 7 bases outside the gene matches. The CDR3 nucleotides read TGCGCCAGCAGCCAAGATTCGGGGGGGGGAAACACAGATACGCAGTATTTT. Translating gives CASSQDSGGGNTDTQYF.

This clone has only one observation. V gene TRBV6-5 combines with J gene TRBJ2-6, with D hard to call. The CDR3 is 13 residues long. CDR1 and CDR2 from the germline V gene are MNHEY and SVGAGI. V was pared by 6 bases and J by 2 bases, with 5 bases between. The CDR3 DNA follows: TGTGCCAGCAGCTTTCCTGGGGCCAACGTCCTGACTTTC. Translated: CASSFPGANVLTF.